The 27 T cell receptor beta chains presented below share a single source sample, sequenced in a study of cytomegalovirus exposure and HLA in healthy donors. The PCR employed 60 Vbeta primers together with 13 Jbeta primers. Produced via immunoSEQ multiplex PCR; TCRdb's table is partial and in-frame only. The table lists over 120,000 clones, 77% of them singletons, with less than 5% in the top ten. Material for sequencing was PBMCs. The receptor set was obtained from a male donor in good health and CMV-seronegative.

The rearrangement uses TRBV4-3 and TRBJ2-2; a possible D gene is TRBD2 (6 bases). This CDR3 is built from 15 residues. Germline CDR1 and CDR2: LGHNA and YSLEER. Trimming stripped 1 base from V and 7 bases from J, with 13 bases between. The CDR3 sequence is CASSQGSLALGELFF. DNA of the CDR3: TGCGCCAGCAGCCAAGGGTCACTAGCTCTCGGGGAGCTGTTTTTT.

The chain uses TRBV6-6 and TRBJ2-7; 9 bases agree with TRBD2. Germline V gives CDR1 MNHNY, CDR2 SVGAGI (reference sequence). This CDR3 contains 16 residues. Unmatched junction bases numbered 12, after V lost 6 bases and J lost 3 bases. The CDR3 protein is CASSLLLAGQNYEQYF. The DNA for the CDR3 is TGTGCCAGCAGCCTCCTACTAGCGGGCCAAAACTACGAGCAGTACTTC.

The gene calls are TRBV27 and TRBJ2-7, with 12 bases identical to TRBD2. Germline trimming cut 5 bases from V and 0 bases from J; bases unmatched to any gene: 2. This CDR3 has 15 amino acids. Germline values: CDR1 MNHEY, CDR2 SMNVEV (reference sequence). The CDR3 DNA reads TGTGCCAGCAGTCCGACTAGCGGGAGCTCCTACGAGCAGTACTTC. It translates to CASSPTSGSSYEQYF.

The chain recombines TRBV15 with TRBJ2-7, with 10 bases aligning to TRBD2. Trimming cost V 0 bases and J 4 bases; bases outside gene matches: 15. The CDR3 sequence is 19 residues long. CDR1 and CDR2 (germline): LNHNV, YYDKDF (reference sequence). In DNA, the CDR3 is TGTGCCACCAGCAGAGATTCCCTAGCGGGAGATTTTCACCCGTACGAGCAGTACTTC. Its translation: CATSRDSLAGDFHPYEQYF.

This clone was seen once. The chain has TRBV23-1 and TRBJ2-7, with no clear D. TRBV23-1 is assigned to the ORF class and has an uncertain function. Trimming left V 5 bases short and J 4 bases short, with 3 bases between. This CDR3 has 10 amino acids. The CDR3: CASSYYEQYF. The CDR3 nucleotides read TGCGCCAGCAGTTATTACGAGCAGTACTTC.

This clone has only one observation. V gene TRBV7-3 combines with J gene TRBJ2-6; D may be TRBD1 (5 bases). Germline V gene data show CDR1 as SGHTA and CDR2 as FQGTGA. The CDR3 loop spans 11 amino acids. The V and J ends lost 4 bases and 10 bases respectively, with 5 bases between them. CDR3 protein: CASSWTNVLTF. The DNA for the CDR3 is TGTGCCAGCAGCTGGACAAACGTCCTGACTTTC.

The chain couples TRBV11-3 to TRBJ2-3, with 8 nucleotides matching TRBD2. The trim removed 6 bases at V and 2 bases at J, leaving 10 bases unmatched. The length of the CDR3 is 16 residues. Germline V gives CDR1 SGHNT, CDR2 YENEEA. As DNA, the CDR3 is TGTGCCAGCAGTTCCATATTCGGGGGGGACACAGATACGCAGTATTTT. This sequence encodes CASSSIFGGDTDTQYF.

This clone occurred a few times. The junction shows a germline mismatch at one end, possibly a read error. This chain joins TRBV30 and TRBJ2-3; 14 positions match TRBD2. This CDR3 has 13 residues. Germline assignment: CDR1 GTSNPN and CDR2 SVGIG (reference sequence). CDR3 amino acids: CAWSARLAGGHDF. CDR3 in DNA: TGTGCCTGGAGTGCCCGACTAGCGGGAGGGCATGATTTT.

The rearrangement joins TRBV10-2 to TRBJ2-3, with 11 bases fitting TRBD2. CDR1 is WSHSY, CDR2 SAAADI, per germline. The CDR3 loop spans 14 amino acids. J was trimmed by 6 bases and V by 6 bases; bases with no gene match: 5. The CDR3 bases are TGCGCCAGCAGCATGGCTAGCGGGGGGGATACGCAGTATTTT. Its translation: CASSMASGGDTQYF.

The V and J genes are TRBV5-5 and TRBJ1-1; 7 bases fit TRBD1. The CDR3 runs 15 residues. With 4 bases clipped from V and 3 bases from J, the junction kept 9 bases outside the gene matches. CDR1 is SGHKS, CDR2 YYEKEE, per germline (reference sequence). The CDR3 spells CASSRMPTGDTEAFF. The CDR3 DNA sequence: TGTGCCAGCAGCCGTATGCCCACAGGGGACACTGAAGCTTTCTTT.

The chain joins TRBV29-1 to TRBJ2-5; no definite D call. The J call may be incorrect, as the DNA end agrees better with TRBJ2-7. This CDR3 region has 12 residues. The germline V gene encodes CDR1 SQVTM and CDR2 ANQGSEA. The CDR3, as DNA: TGCAGCGCATTGACACCCCCGAACGAGCAGTACTTC. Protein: CSALTPPNEQYF.

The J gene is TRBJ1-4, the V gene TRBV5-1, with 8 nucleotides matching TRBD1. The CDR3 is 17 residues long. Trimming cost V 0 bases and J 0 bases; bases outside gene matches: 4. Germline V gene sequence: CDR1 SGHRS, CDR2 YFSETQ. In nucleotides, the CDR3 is TGCGCCAGCAGCTTGGGACAGGGGCCTGCAACTAATGAAAAACTGTTTTTT. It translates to CASSLGQGPATNEKLFF.

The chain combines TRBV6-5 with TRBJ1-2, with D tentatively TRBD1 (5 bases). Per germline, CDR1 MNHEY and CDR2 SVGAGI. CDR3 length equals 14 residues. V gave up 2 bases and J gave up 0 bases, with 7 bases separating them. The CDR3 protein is CASSYKGTNYGYTF. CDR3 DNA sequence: TGTGCCAGCAGTTACAAGGGGACTAACTATGGCTACACCTTC.

The CDR3 nucleotides are TGTGCCACCGGGGGATTCTATGGCTACACCTTC. Translating gives CATGGFYGYTF. This chain links TRBV6-5 with TRBJ1-2, with a tentative D call TRBD1 (5 bases). Trimming stripped 10 bases from V and 4 bases from J, with 10 bases between. The germline V gene encodes CDR1 MNHEY and CDR2 SVGAGI. The CDR3 consists of 11 residues.

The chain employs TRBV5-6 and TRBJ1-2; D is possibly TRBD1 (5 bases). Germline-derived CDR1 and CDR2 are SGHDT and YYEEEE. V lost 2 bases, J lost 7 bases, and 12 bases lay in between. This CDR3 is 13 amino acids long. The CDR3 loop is CASSFWGTPGYTF. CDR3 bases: TGTGCCAGCAGCTTTTGGGGGACTCCTGGCTACACCTTC.

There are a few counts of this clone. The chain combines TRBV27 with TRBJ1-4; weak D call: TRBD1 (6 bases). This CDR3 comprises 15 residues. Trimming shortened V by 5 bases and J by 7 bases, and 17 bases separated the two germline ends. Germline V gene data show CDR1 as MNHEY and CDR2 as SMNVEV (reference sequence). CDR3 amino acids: CASSRRGARREKLFF. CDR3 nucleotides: TGTGCCAGCAGTCGTCGGGGGGCAAGACGTGAAAAACTGTTTTTT.

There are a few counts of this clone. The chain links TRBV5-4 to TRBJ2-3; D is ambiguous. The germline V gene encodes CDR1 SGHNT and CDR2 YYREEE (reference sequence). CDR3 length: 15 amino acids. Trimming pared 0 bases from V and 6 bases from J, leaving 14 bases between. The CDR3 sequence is CASSLDPGSRDTQYF. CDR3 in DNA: TGTGCCAGCAGCTTGGACCCGGGTAGTCGGGATACGCAGTATTTT. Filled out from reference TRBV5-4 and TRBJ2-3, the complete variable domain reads ETGVTQSPTHLIKTRGQQVTLRCSSQSGHNTVSWYQQALGQGPQFIFQYYREEENGRGNFPPRFSGLQFPNYSSELNVNALELDDSALYLCASSLDPGSRDTQYFGPGTRLTVL.

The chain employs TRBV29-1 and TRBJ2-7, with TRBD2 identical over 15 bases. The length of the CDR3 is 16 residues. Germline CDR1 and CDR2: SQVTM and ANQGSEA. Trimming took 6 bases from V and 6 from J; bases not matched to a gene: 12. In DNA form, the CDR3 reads TGCAGCGTGGGACTAGCGGGAGGCCGCGTAAGGAGCGAGCAGTACTTC. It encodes CSVGLAGGRVRSEQYF.

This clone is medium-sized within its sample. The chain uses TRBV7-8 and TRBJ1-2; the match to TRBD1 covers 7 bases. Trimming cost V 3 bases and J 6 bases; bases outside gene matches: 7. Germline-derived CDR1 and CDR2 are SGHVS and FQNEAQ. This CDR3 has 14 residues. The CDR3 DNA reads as TGTGCCAGCAGCTTGTCAGGGGGTGAGAATGGCTACACCTTC. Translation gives CASSLSGGENGYTF.

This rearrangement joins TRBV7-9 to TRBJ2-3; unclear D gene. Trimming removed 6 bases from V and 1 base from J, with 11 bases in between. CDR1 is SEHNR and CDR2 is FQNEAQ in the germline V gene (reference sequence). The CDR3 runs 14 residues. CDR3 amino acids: CASSLYRGTDTQYF. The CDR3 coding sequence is TGTGCCAGCAGTCTATACCGGGGCACAGATACGCAGTATTTT. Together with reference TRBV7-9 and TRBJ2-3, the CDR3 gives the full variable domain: DTGVSQNPRHKITKRGQNVTFRCDPISEHNRLYWYRQTLGQGPEFLTYFQNEAQLEKSRLLSDRFSAERPKGSFSTLEIQRTEQGDSAMYLCASSLYRGTDTQYFGPGTRLTVL.

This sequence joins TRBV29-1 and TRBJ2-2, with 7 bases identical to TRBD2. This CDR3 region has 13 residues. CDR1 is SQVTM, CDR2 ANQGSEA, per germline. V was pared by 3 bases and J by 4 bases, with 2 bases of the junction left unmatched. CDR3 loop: CSVDQRGTGELFF. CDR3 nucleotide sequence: TGCAGCGTTGACCAGCGGGGCACCGGGGAGCTGTTTTTT.

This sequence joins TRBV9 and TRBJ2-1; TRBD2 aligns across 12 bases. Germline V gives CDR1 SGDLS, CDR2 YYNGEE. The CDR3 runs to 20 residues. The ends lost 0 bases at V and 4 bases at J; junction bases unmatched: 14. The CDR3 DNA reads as TGTGCCAGCAGCGTAGGTAAAGGGCTAGCGGGAGGGCCGCGATACAATGAGCAGTTCTTC. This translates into CASSVGKGLAGGPRYNEQFF.

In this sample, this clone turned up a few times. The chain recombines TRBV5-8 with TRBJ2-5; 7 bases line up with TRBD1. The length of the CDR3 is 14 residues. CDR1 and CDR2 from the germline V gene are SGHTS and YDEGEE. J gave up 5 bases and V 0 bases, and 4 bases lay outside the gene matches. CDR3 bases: TGTGCCAGCAGCTTGGACAGGGGTAGGGAGACCCAGTACTTC. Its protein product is CASSLDRGRETQYF.

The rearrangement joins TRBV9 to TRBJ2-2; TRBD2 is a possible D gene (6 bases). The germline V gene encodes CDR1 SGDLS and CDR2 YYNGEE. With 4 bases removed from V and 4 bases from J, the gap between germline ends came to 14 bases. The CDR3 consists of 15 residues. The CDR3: CASSPWDSSTGELFF. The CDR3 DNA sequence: TGTGCCAGCAGCCCCTGGGACTCTTCCACCGGGGAGCTGTTTTTT.

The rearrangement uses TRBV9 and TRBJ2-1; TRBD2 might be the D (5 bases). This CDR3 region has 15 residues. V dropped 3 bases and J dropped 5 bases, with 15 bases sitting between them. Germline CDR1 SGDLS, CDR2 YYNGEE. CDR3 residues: CASSALSGYDNEQFF. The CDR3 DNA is TGTGCCAGCAGCGCTCTCTCGGGGTACGACAATGAGCAGTTCTTC. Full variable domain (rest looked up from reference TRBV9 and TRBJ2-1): DSGVTQTPKHLITATGQRVTLRCSPRSGDLSVYWYQQSLDQGLQFLIQYYNGEERAKGNILERFSAQQFPDLHSELNLSSLELGDSALYFCASSALSGYDNEQFFGPGTRLTVL.

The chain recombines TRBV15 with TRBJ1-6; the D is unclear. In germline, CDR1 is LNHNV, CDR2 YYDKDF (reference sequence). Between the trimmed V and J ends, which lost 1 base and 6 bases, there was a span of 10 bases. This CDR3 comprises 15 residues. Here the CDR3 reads CATSRAGDGNSPLHF. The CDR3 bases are TGTGCCACCAGCAGAGCCGGGGATGGTAATTCACCCCTCCACTTT.

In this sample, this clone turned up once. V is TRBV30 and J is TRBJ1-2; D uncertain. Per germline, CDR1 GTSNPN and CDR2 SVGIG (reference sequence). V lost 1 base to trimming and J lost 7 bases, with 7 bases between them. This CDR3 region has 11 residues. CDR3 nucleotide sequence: TGTGCCTGGAGTGAAGGCGGTGGCTACACCTTC. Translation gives CAWSEGGGYTF.